There are a few counts of the clone carrying this T cell receptor (beta chain). The data derive from a study of T cell repertoires in cytomegalovirus infection. TCRdb fed the reads into MiXCR, producing one record per CDR3 protein. Among fewer than 550,000 distinct CDR3 sequences listed, around 10% were seen once. The sequence was obtained from a human donor in good health (CMV status not recorded). Some clones in this sample may be carry-over from other donors' samples. The sequenced sample was PBMCs.

CDR3 amino acids: CAWRTGGWLNEAFF. Written as DNA, the CDR3 is TGTGCCTGGAGGACAGGGGGCTGGTTGAATGAAGCTTTCTTT. The V call is TRBV30, the J call TRBJ1-1; TRBD1 agrees at 10 bases. This CDR3 is 14 amino acids long. CDR1 is GTSNPN and CDR2 is SVGIG in the germline V gene (reference sequence). V lost 3 bases and J lost 7; bases outside the gene matches: 8.